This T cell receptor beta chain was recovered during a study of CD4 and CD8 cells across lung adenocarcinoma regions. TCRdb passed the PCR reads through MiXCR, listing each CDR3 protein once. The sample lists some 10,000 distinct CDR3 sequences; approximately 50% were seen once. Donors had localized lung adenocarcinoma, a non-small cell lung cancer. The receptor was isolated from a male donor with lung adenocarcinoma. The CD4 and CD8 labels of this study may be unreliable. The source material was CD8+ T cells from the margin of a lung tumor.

The CDR3 spells CASSETGSGRTKEQFF. In DNA form, the CDR3 reads TGTGCCAGCAGTGAAACGGGCAGTGGCAGGACCAAGGAGCAGTTCTTC. The chain employs TRBV6-1 and TRBJ2-1; D gene uncertain. Trimming shortened V by 2 bases and J by 10 bases, and 21 bases separated the two germline ends. The CDR3 has 16 residues. The germline V gene has CDR1 MNHNS and CDR2 SASEGT.